The next 7 T cell receptor beta chains were all read from a single sample in a study of T cells in Graves' hyperthyroidism and ophthalmopathy. RNA transcripts served as the template for amplifying TCR beta CDR3 regions. TCR CDR3 underwent first-round RT-PCR with the HTBI primer set. In TCRdb, the multiplex PCR reads were re-called with MiXCR into one record per CDR3 protein. The sample lists under 350,000 distinct CDR3 sequences, roughly 18% occurring once. Specimen: blood. The source of these receptors is a woman between 45 and 60 years old with Graves' hyperthyroidism.

This clonotype has just a few counts. This chain joins TRBV10-3 and TRBJ2-2; 7 positions match TRBD1. The CDR3 is 15 amino acids. Germline V gene lookup returns CDR1 ENHRY and CDR2 SYGVKD. Unmatched junction bases numbered 5, after V lost 6 bases and J lost 1 base. The CDR3 is CAIRLGTVNTGELFF. CDR3 bases: TGTGCCATCAGACTTGGGACAGTGAACACCGGGGAGCTGTTTTTT.

This clonotype was recorded at least ten times. The chain has TRBV20-1 and TRBJ1-5, with 8 bases identical to TRBD1. The J segment lost 5 bases and the V segment lost 3 bases, leaving 9 bases of the junction unmatched. The V gene's germline CDR1 is DFQATT and CDR2 SNEGSKA (reference sequence). The CDR3 length is 15 residues. CDR3 in DNA: TGCAGTGCTAGGGGAACAGGGGGATTGTATCAGCCCCAGCATTTT. It is translated as CSARGTGGLYQPQHF.

The CDR3 DNA sequence: TGTGCCAGCAGCTTGGGAGACTACGAGCAGTACGTC. Amino acid sequence: CASSLGDYEQYV. V usage is TRBV12-3 or TRBV12-4 and J usage is TRBJ2-7; D possibly corresponds to TRBD2 (5 bases). The CDR3 loop spans 12 amino acids. V shed 6 bases and J shed 3 bases, with 9 bases lying between them.

CDR3 in DNA: TGCAGTGCTCCTCAACCTGGCGGCGGGAGGACCGTAGACGAGCAGTACTTC. Translation gives CSAPQPGGGRTVDEQYF. The chain uses TRBV20-1 and TRBJ2-7, with TRBD2 matching 8 bases. This CDR3 contains 17 residues. The junction had 20 bases not matched to a gene; V was cut back by 5 bases and J by 5 bases. CDR1 and CDR2 (germline): DFQATT, SNEGSKA (reference sequence).

Of note for this clonotype: The junction departs from the called germline gene at one end, perhaps through a read error. The rearrangement uses TRBV29-1 and TRBJ1-1; D unresolved. The CDR3 runs to 12 residues. Germline CDR1 reads SQVTM; CDR2 reads ANQGSEA. CDR3 in DNA: TGCAGCGCTGAAACAGAGAACACTGAAGCTTTCTTT. Translation gives CSAETENTEAFF.

This clonotype showed up many times. V usage is TRBV5-8 and J usage is TRBJ2-5; D may correspond to TRBD1 or TRBD2 (6 bases each). Germline lookup yields CDR1 SGHTS and CDR2 YDEGEE. The CDR3 runs to 15 residues. Trimming removed 4 bases from V and 2 bases from J, with 15 bases in between. The CDR3 reads CASSRGRGTQETQYF. For the CDR3, the DNA is TGTGCCAGCAGCCGGGGGCGGGGCACGCAAGAGACCCAGTACTTC.

This clonotype was detected many times. V gene TRBV5-1 combines with J gene TRBJ2-1; no firm D call. V shed 3 bases and J shed 6 bases, with 4 bases lying between them. The CDR3 runs to 11 residues. In germline, CDR1 is SGHRS, CDR2 YFSETQ. Here the CDR3 DNA reads TGCGCCAGCAGCTGGGGCAATGAGCAGTTCTTC. This gives the protein CASSWGNEQFF. Full variable domain (rest looked up from reference TRBV5-1 and TRBJ2-1): KAGVTQTPRYLIKTRGQQVTLSCSPISGHRSVSWYQQTPGQGLQFLFEYFSETQRNKGNFPGRFSGRQFSNSRSEMNVSTLELGDSALYLCASSWGNEQFFGPGTRLTVL.